A selection of T cell receptor beta chains follows, all from one sample in a study of blood T cell repertoires in COVID-19. Repertoires were generated with immunoSEQ multiplex PCR, while TCRdb's copy carries only in-frame clones and drops some. The sample shows 240,000 or so clones, 88% of them seen only once. The sequencing input was peripheral blood. The source is a woman aged 40-49 years who had recovered from COVID-19. The CDR3 runs from the conserved cysteine through the conserved F or W. D genes are given only for firm matches. Clone size appears in some rows only: once, few, many, or a class for an expanded clone.

NA TRBJ1-6 TRBD1 TRBV6-2/TRBV6-3 CASSYARTGGNSPLHF TGTGCCAGCAGTTACGCCCGGACAGGAGGAAATTCACCCCTCCACTTT
NA TRBJ2-7 TRBD1 TRBV4-3 CASSQEAATGYHEQYF TGCGCCAGCAGCCAAGAAGCGGCGACAGGGTACCACGAGCAGTACTTC
NA TRBJ2-1 NA TRBV19 CASSIAYHLFF TGTGCCAGTAGTATCGCCTACCATCTTTTCTTC
NA TRBJ1-1 NA TRBV5-1 CASSLQGRNTEAFF TGCGCCAGCAGCTTGCAGGGGAGAAACACTGAAGCTTTCTTT
NA TRBJ1-4 NA TRBV18 CASSPAPGTHRATNEKLFF TGTGCCAGCTCACCGGCCCCAGGGACACACCGTGCAACTAATGAAAAACTGTTTTTT
NA TRBJ1-2 TRBD1 TRBV11-2 CASSLDAGGGWGYTF TGTGCCAGCAGCTTAGATGCAGGGGGCGGCTGGGGCTACACCTTC
NA TRBJ1-3 NA TRBV4-3 CASSQSVGGSGNTIYF TGCGCCAGCAGCCAATCCGTGGGGGGCTCTGGAAACACCATATATTTT
few TRBJ1-5 TRBD1 TRBV7-9 CASSPLAARDSQPQHF TGTGCCAGCAGCCCCTTGGCAGCCCGGGACAGTCAGCCCCAGCATTTT
NA TRBJ1-5 NA TRBV23-1 CATRRGGAKNQPQHF TGCGCCACCCGCCGCGGGGGGGCGAAGAACCAGCCCCAGCATTTT
once TRBJ1-2 NA TRBV9 CASSGHNYRDLAGTF TGTGCCAGCAGCGGCCATAACTACAGGGACCTTGCTGGCACCTTC
NA TRBJ2-3 NA TRBV18 CASSPPGGGTDTQYF TGTGCCAGCTCACCACCGGGGGGAGGCACAGATACGCAGTATTTT
few TRBJ1-5 NA TRBV19 CASSGPPQHF TGTGCCAGTAGTGGCCCGCCCCAGCATTTT
NA TRBJ2-1 NA TRBV18 CASSPGGGGYNEQFF TGTGCCAGCTCACCGGGGGGCGGGGGATACAATGAGCAGTTCTTC
NA TRBJ2-1 TRBD2 TRBV6-2/TRBV6-3 CASSYPPASGAYNEQFF TGTGCCAGCAGTTACCCCCCGGCTAGCGGGGCATACAATGAGCAGTTCTTC
NA TRBJ1-3 TRBD1 TRBV2 CASRQGGGNTIYF TGTGCCAGCCGACAGGGTGGCGGAAACACCATATATTTT
NA TRBJ2-1 NA TRBV30 CAWSREDYNEQFF TGTGCCTGGAGTCGCGAGGACTACAATGAGCAGTTCTTC
NA TRBJ1-5 TRBD1 TRBV7-2 CASSLAGGGWQPQHF TGTGCCAGCAGCTTAGCAGGGGGCGGTTGGCAGCCCCAGCATTTT
NA TRBJ2-1 TRBD1 TRBV27 CASRRGQGNNEQFF TGTGCCAGCCGGCGGGGACAGGGTAATAATGAGCAGTTCTTC
few TRBJ2-1 TRBD2 TRBV7-2 CASSSGGSLSNEQFF TGTGCCAGCAGCTCGGGGGGGAGTTTATCCAATGAGCAGTTCTTC
NA TRBJ2-5 TRBD1 TRBV6-1 CASSEGGARGQETQYF TGTGCCAGCAGTGAAGGAGGGGCCAGGGGGCAAGAGACCCAGTACTTC
NA TRBJ2-5 NA TRBV7-9 CASSPRVERQETQYF TGTGCCAGCAGCCCGAGGGTCGAGCGGCAAGAGACCCAGTACTTC
NA TRBJ2-1 TRBD2 TRBV29-1 CSVRPAGAGEQFF TGCAGCGTTCGCCCAGCGGGAGCGGGTGAGCAGTTCTTC
NA TRBJ2-2 NA TRBV6-1 CASSEWPGAPELFF TGTGCCAGCAGTGAATGGCCAGGGGCCCCGGAGCTGTTTTTT
NA TRBJ2-6 NA TRBV29-1 CSVETLAGKTCSGANVLTF TGCAGCGTTGAAACCCTGGCAGGGAAGACCTGCTCTGGGGCCAACGTCCTGACTTTC
NA TRBJ2-1 TRBD1 TRBV27 CASRRQGFNEQFF TGTGCCAGCCGGAGACAGGGCTTCAATGAGCAGTTCTTC